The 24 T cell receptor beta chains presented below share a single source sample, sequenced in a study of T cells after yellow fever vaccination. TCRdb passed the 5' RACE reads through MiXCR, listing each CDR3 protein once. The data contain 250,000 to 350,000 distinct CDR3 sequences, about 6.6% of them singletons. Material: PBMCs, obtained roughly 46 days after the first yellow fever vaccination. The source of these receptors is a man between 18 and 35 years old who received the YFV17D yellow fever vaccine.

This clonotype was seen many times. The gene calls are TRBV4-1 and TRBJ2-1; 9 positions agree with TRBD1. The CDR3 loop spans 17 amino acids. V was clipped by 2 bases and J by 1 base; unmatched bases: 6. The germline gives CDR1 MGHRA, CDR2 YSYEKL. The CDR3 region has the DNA TGCGCCAGCAGCCAATTACCGGGACAGGGATCCTACAATGAGCAGTTCTTC. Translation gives CASSQLPGQGSYNEQFF.

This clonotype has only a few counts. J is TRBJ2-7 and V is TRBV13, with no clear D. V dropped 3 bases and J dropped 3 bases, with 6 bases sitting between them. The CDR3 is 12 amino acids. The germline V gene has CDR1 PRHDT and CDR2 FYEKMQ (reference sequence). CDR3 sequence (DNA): TGTGCCAGCAGCTTGACCCTCTACGAGCAGTACTTC. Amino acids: CASSLTLYEQYF.

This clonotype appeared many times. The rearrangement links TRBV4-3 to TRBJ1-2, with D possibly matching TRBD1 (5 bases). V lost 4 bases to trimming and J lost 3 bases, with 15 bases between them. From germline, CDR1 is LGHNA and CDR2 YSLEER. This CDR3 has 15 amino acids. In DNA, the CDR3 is TGCGCCAGCAGCCTCGGGGGGGGAAGCCACTATGGCTACACCTTC. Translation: CASSLGGGSHYGYTF.

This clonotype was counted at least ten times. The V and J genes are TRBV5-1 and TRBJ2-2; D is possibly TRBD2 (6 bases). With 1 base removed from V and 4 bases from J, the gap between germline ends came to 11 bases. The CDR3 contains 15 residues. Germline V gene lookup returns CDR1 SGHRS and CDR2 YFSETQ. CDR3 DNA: TGCGCCAGCAGCTTGCGACTAGTTCCCACCGGGGAGCTGTTTTTT. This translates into CASSLRLVPTGELFF.

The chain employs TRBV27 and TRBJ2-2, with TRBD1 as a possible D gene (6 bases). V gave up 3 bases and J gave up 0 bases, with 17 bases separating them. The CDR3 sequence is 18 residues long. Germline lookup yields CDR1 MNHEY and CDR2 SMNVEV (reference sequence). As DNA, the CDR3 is TGTGCCAGCAGTTTCTTCCCCAGGGGATCCGCGAACACCGGGGAGCTGTTTTTT. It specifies CASSFFPRGSANTGELFF.

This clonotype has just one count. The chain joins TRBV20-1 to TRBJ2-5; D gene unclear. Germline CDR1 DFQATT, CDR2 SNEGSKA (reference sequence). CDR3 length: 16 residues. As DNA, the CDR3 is TGCTGCGCTCCCACTTACCCCGCATCGGGCTTAGAGACCCAGTACTTC. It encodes CCAPTYPASGLETQYF.

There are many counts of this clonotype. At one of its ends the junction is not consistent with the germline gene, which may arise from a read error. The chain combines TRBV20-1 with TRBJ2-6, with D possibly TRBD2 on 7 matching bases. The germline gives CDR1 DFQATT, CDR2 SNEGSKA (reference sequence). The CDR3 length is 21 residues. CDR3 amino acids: CSARGGGRHTEGSSAANVLTF. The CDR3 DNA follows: TGCAGTGCTAGAGGGGGGGGCAGGCATACCGAGGGAAGCTCTGCGGCCAACGTCCTGACTTTC.

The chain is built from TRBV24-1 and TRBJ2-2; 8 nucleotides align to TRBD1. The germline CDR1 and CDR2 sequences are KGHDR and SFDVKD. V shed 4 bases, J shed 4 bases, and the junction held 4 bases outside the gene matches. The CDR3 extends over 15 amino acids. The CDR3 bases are TGTGCCACCAGTGACCCGGGACAGGCCACCGGGGAGCTGTTTTTT. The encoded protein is CATSDPGQATGELFF.

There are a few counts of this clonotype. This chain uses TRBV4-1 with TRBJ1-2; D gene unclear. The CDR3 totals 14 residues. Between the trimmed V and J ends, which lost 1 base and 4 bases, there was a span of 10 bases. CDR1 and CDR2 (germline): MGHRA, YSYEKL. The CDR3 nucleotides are TGCGCCAGCAGCCAAGGGGAGGATACCTATGGCTACACCTTC. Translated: CASSQGEDTYGYTF.

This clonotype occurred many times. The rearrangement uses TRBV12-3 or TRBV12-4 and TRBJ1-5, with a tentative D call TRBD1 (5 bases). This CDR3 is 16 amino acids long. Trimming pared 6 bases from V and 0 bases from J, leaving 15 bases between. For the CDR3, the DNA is TGTGCCAGCAGCTATGGGGACGAAAATAGCAATCAGCCCCAGCATTTT. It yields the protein CASSYGDENSNQPQHF.

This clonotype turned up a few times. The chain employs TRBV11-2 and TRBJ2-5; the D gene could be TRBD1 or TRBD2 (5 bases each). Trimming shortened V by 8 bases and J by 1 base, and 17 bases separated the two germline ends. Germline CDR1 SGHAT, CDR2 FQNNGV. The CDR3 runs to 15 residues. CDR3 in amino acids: CASARPGRSQETQYF. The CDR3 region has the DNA TGTGCCAGCGCCCGGCCGGGACGTAGCCAAGAGACCCAGTACTTC.

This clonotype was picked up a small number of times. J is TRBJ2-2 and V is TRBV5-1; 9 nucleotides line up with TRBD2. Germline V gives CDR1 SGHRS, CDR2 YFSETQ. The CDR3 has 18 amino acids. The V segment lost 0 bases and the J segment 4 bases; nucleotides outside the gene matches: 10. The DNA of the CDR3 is TGCGCCAGCAGCTTGGAGAACCGCGGGGGGGCCCGCACCGGGGAGCTGTTTTTT. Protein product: CASSLENRGGARTGELFF.

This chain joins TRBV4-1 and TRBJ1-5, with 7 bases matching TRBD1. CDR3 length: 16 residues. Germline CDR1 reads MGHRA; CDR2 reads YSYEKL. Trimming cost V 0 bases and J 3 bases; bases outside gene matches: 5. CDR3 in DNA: TGCGCCAGCAGCCAAGAAATTACAGGGGACAATCAGCCCCAGCATTTT. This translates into CASSQEITGDNQPQHF.

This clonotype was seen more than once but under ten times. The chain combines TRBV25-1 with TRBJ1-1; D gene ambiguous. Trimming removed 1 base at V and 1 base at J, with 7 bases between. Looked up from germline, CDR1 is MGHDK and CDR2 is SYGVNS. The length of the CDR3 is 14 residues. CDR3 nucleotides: TGTGCCAGCAGTGAATTTGACGGGAACACTGAAGCTTTCTTT. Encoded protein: CASSEFDGNTEAFF.

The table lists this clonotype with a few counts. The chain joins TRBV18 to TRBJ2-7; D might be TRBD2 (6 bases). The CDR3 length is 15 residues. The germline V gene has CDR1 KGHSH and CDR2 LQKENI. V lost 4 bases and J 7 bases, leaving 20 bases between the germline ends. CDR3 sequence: CASSRLPGDSREQYV. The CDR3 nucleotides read TGTGCCAGCTCACGCCTCCCCGGGGACTCGAGGGAGCAGTACGTC.

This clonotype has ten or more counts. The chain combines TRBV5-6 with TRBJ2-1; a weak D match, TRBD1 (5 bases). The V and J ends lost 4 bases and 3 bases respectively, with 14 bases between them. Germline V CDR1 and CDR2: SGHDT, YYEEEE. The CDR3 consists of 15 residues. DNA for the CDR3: TGTGCCAGCAGCCGGAGTGGGGCATACTACAATGAGCAGTTCTTC. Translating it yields CASSRSGAYYNEQFF.

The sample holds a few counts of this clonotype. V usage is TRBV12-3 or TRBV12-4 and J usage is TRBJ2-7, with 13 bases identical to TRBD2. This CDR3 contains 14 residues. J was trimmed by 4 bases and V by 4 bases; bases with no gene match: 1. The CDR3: CASSWTSGGYEQYF. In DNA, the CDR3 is TGTGCCAGCAGTTGGACTAGCGGGGGATACGAGCAGTACTTC.

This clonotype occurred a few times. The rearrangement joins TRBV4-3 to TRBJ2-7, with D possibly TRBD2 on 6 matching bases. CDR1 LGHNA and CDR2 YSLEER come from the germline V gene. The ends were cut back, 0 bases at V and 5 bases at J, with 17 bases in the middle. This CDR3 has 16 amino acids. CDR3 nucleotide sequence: TGCGCCAGCAGCCAAGATTATCGGAGGGGAGGTAACGAGCAGTACTTC. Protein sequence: CASSQDYRRGGNEQYF.

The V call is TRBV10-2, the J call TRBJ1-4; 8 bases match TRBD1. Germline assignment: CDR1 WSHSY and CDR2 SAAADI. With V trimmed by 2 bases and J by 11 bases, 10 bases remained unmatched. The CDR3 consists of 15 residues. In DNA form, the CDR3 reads TGCGCCAGCAGTGAGACCATCCAGGACAGGGCCAAACTGTTTTTT. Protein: CASSETIQDRAKLFF.

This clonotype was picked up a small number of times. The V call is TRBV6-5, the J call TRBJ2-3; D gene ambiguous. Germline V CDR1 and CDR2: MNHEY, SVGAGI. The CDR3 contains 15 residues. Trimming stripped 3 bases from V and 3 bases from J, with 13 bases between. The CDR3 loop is CASSYKNPETDTQYF. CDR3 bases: TGTGCCAGCAGTTATAAGAACCCCGAGACAGATACGCAGTATTTT.

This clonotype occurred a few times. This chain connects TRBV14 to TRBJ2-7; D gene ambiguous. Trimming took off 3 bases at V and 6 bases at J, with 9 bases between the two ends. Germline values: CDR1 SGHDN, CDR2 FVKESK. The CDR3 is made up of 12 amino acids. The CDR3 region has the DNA TGTGCCAGCAGCCATGCCTGGGGCGAGCAGTACGTC. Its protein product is CASSHAWGEQYV.

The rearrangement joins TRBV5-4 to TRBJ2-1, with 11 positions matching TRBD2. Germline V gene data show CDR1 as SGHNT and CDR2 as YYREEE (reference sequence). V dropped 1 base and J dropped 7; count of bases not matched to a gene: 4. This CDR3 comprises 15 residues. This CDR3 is CASSLLTSGVNEQFF. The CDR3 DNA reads TGTGCCAGCAGCTTGTTGACTAGCGGGGTTAATGAGCAGTTCTTC.

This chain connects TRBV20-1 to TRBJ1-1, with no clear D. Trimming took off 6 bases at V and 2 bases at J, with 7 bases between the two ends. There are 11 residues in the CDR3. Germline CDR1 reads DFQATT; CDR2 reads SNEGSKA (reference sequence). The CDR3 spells CSAGTNTEAFF. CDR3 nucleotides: TGCAGTGCGGGTACAAACACTGAAGCTTTCTTT.

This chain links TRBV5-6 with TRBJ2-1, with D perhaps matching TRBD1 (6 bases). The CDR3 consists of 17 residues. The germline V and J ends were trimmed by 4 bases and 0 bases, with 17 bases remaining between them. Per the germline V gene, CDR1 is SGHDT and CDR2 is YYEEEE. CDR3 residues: CASSGYRAYSSYNEQFF. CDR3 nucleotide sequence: TGTGCCAGCAGCGGTTACAGGGCCTACAGCTCCTACAATGAGCAGTTCTTC.